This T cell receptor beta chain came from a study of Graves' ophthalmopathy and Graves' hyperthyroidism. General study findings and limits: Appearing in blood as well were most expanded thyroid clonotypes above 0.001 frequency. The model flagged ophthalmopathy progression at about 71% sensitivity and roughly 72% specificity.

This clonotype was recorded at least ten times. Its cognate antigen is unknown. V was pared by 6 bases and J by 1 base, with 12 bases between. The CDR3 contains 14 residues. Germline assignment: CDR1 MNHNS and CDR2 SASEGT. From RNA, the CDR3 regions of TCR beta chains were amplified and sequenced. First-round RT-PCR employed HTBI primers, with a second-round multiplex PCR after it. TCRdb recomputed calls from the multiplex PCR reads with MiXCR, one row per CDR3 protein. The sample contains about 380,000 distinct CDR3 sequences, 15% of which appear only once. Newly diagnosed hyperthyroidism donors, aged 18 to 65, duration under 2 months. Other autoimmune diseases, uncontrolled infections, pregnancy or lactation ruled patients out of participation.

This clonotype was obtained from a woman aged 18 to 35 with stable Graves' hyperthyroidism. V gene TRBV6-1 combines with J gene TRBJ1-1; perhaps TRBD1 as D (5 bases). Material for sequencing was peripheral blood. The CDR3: CASRTVLGNTEAFF. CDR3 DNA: TGTGCCAGCAGGACAGTATTGGGGAACACTGAAGCTTTCTTT.